The 29 T cell receptor beta chains below all came from one sample that was sequenced in a study of beta chain features in type 1 diabetes. What was sequenced were expressed TCRB transcripts, since all of the isolated RNA had been reverse transcribed. Profiled with immunoSEQ multiplex PCR; TCRdb holds only in-frame clones, not every one. The table has 120,000 to 150,000 clones, about 9.4% seen once. Sample: naive CD4+ T cells from blood. The receptor source for this set is a man in his late teens or twenties in good health.

The J gene is TRBJ1-1, the V gene TRBV7-9; D might be TRBD1 (6 bases). This CDR3 has 14 residues. V gave up 1 base and J gave up 4 bases, with 10 bases separating them. Germline values: CDR1 SEHNR, CDR2 FQNEAQ (reference sequence). The chain's CDR3 is CASSLEGGVTEAFF. The CDR3 DNA sequence: TGTGCCAGCAGCTTAGAGGGGGGGGTCACTGAAGCTTTCTTT.

This clone was seen a single time. The V call is TRBV10-1, the J call TRBJ2-7, with 7 bases aligning to TRBD1. The CDR3 runs 14 residues. The V gene's germline CDR1 is WNHNN and CDR2 SYGVQD (reference sequence). V gave up 5 bases and J gave up 6 bases; unmatched junction bases: 10. CDR3 bases: TGCGCCAGCAGTTTTGACAGGGCCAGTGGCGAGCAGTACTTC. Translation: CASSFDRASGEQYF.

The V call is TRBV2, the J call TRBJ1-1, with a possible D match to TRBD1 (5 bases). CDR3 size: 15 residues. The V and J ends lost 5 bases and 1 base respectively, with 14 bases between them. Germline V gives CDR1 SNHLY, CDR2 FYNNEI. CDR3 sequence: CASSTQTVRNTEAFF. CDR3 bases: TGTGCCAGCAGTACCCAGACAGTCCGGAACACTGAAGCTTTCTTT. The entire variable domain, with the rest obtained from reference TRBV2 and TRBJ1-1, is as follows: EPEVTQTPSHQVTQMGQEVILRCVPISNHLYFYWYRQILGQKVEFLVSFYNNEISEKSEIFDDQFSVERPDGSNFTLKIRSTKLEDSAMYFCASSTQTVRNTEAFFGQGTRLTVV.

The V call is TRBV19, the J call TRBJ1-6; 9 bases align to TRBD1. V lost 5 bases, J lost 9 bases, and 8 bases stayed unmatched. This CDR3 spans 15 amino acids. Germline V gene lookup returns CDR1 LNHDA and CDR2 SQIVND (reference sequence). The CDR3 coding sequence is TGTGCCAGTAGTGTCGCCGGGACAGGGATTTCACCCCTCCACTTT. This codes for CASSVAGTGISPLHF.

This clone was observed many times. This chain joins TRBV7-9 and TRBJ2-7; 7 nucleotides align to TRBD2. The CDR3 spans 13 residues. Germline V gives CDR1 SEHNR, CDR2 FQNEAQ (reference sequence). V dropped 4 bases and J dropped 5; count of bases not matched to a gene: 5. The CDR3 is CASSYMGGNEQYF. The DNA for the CDR3 is TGTGCCAGCAGCTATATGGGGGGGAACGAGCAGTACTTC.

This clone came up a few times. CDR3 residues: CASSLARTGKGETQYF. In nucleotides, the CDR3 is TGCGCCAGCAGCTTGGCCCGGACAGGGAAAGGGGAGACCCAGTACTTC. The V call is TRBV5-1, the J call TRBJ2-5; 8 bases match TRBD1. This CDR3 has 16 residues. The V gene's germline CDR1 is SGHRS and CDR2 YFSETQ. With V trimmed by 0 bases and J by 5 bases, 9 bases remained unmatched.

The gene calls are TRBV7-2 and TRBJ2-3; 11 bases agree with TRBD2. The CDR3 length is 18 residues. The V segment lost 1 base and the J segment 3 bases; nucleotides outside the gene matches: 9. CDR1 and CDR2 (germline): SGHTA, FQGNSA. CDR3 residues: CASSLVRLAGGQTDTQYF. Written as DNA, the CDR3 is TGTGCCAGCAGCTTAGTTAGGTTAGCGGGGGGGCAGACAGATACGCAGTATTTT.

The rearrangement uses TRBV7-2 and TRBJ2-1; D gene unclear. Germline CDR1 and CDR2: SGHTA and FQGNSA. Deletions cut 3 bases from V and 3 bases from J, with 12 bases between. This CDR3 contains 15 residues. Here the CDR3 DNA reads TGTGCCAGCAGCTTGACCCAGGTGGGCTACAATGAGCAGTTCTTC. This translates into CASSLTQVGYNEQFF.

This clone was observed a handful of times. J is TRBJ2-7 and V is TRBV7-9; the match to TRBD2 covers 9 bases. Germline assignment: CDR1 SEHNR and CDR2 FQNEAQ (reference sequence). V shed 5 bases, J shed 5 bases, and the junction held 13 bases outside the gene matches. The CDR3 totals 16 residues. CDR3 sequence (DNA): TGTGCCAGCAGCCCAGGGACTAGCTCGGGTTGGCACGAGCAGTACTTC. Its translation: CASSPGTSSGWHEQYF.

The J gene is TRBJ1-2, the V gene TRBV2, with TRBD1 matching 12 bases. The J segment lost 6 bases and the V segment lost 7 bases, leaving 12 bases of the junction unmatched. This CDR3 comprises 16 residues. Per germline, CDR1 SNHLY and CDR2 FYNNEI. In DNA, the CDR3 is TGTGCCAGCACCGGGACAGGGGGCGTGGGGCATAATGGCTACACCTTC. As protein: CASTGTGGVGHNGYTF.

This clone turned up a few times. The rearrangement links TRBV23-1 to TRBJ1-6; 7 bases match TRBD1. TRBV23-1 is flagged as an ORF with uncertain function. V dropped 4 bases and J dropped 6; count of bases not matched to a gene: 12. The length of the CDR3 is 17 residues. The CDR3: CASSLTLDRAANSPLHF. CDR3 nucleotides: TGCGCCAGCAGTCTGACCTTAGACAGGGCGGCTAATTCACCCCTCCACTTT.

The chain is built from TRBV29-1 and TRBJ2-5; D possibly corresponds to TRBD1 (7 bases). Germline V gene lookup returns CDR1 SQVTM and CDR2 ANQGSEA. Trimming left V 3 bases short and J 4 bases short, with 12 bases between. CDR3 length: 13 amino acids. In nucleotides, the CDR3 is TGCAGCGTTGACAGGGGGGCCGGAGAGACCCAGTACTTC. Its protein is CSVDRGAGETQYF.

The chain employs TRBV19 and TRBJ1-1; a possible D gene is TRBD1 (5 bases). V lost 4 bases, J lost 0 bases, and 6 bases lay in between. Per the germline V gene, CDR1 is LNHDA and CDR2 is SQIVND (reference sequence). The CDR3 extends over 13 amino acids. CDR3 DNA sequence: TGTGCCAGTAGTAGGGGCCTGAACACTGAAGCTTTCTTT. Its protein product is CASSRGLNTEAFF. The variable domain in full, completed from reference TRBV19 and TRBJ1-1, reads DGGITQSPKYLFRKEGQNVTLSCEQNLNHDAMYWYRQDPGQGLRLIYYSQIVNDFQKGDIAEGYSVSREKKESFPLTVTSAQKNPTAFYLCASSRGLNTEAFFGQGTRLTVV.

In this sample, this clone turned up a few times. The chain carries TRBV7-2 and TRBJ2-3, with 8 bases lining up with TRBD2. CDR1 and CDR2 from the germline V gene are SGHTA and FQGNSA. The CDR3 is 16 residues long. V was pared by 5 bases and J by 5 bases, with 12 bases of the junction left unmatched. The DNA for the CDR3 is TGTGCCAGCAGCCCGAACGGGCGGGGGGTGGTAGATACGCAGTATTTT. The encoded protein is CASSPNGRGVVDTQYF.

There are a few counts of this clone. CDR3 coding DNA: TGTGCCAGCACCTGGGGCGGAATTTATTCACCCCTCCACTTT. Its protein product is CASTWGGIYSPLHF. The chain employs TRBV7-8 and TRBJ1-6; weak D call: TRBD1 (5 bases). Per the germline V gene, CDR1 is SGHVS and CDR2 is FQNEAQ. Trimming took 7 bases from V and 8 from J, leaving 15 bases between them. The CDR3 covers 14 residues.

This clone occurred a few times. The chain is built from TRBV7-3 and TRBJ2-5; no clear D gene. CDR1 SGHTA and CDR2 FQGTGA come from the germline V gene. Trimming took off 2 bases at V and 3 bases at J, with 7 bases between the two ends. This CDR3 has 13 amino acids. The DNA of the CDR3 is TGTGCCAGCAGCTTAGTTCCGGAAGAGACCCAGTACTTC. It encodes CASSLVPEETQYF.

Only a few counts were recorded for this clone. This rearrangement joins TRBV18 to TRBJ2-1; 16 bases map to TRBD2. The CDR3 is 16 amino acids. V shed 4 bases, J shed 8 bases, and the junction held 5 bases outside the gene matches. Looked up from germline, CDR1 is KGHSH and CDR2 is LQKENI. The CDR3 coding sequence is TGTGCCAGCTCACGAACCGGGACTAGCGGGAGGGATGAGCAGTTCTTC. Encoded protein: CASSRTGTSGRDEQFF.

This clone was counted between two and nine times. The V and J genes are TRBV2 and TRBJ1-6; D is unclear. V dropped 0 bases and J dropped 7 bases, with 10 bases sitting between them. CDR1 and CDR2 from the germline V gene are SNHLY and FYNNEI. The CDR3 has 15 residues. As DNA, the CDR3 is TGTGCCAGCAGTGAAGCGATTAGGCGGAATTCACCCCTCCACTTT. This sequence encodes CASSEAIRRNSPLHF.

The table lists this clone with a few counts. The CDR3 protein is CSVEDLGGRSYEQYF. DNA for the CDR3: TGCAGCGTTGAAGATCTCGGCGGGAGAAGCTACGAGCAGTACTTC. The chain joins TRBV29-1 to TRBJ2-7; 7 bases fit TRBD2. The germline gives CDR1 SQVTM, CDR2 ANQGSEA. CDR3 length: 15 amino acids. After removal of 0 bases from V and 3 bases from J, the junction contained 8 bases not matched to a gene.

The chain uses TRBV6-5 and TRBJ2-5; 7 nucleotides agree with TRBD2. The junction had 4 bases not matched to a gene; V was cut back by 3 bases and J by 3 bases. Germline V CDR1 and CDR2: MNHEY, SVGAGI. The CDR3 spans 14 residues. CDR3 residues: CASSYWLAEETQYF. The CDR3 nucleotides read TGTGCCAGCAGTTATTGGCTAGCGGAAGAGACCCAGTACTTC.

This clone was seen many times. The chain combines TRBV7-2 with TRBJ2-3; D unresolved. The CDR3 runs 13 residues. Germline V gene lookup returns CDR1 SGHTA and CDR2 FQGNSA. The ends were cut back, 1 base at V and 3 bases at J, with 5 bases in the middle. CDR3: CASSLVVTDTQYF. In DNA, the CDR3 is TGTGCCAGCAGCTTAGTTGTAACAGATACGCAGTATTTT.

This clone was seen a few times. V gene TRBV5-1 combines with J gene TRBJ2-7, with D possibly TRBD2 on 5 matching bases. The CDR3 sequence is 15 residues long. V was pared by 4 bases and J by 0 bases, with 14 bases between. Germline CDR1 is SGHRS and CDR2 is YFSETQ. CDR3 bases: TGCGCCAGCAGCACGGGGAGTTCTATCTCCTACGAGCAGTACTTC. Amino acids: CASSTGSSISYEQYF.

The chain couples TRBV5-5 to TRBJ2-1; D perhaps matches TRBD1 (6 bases). This CDR3 has 15 residues. Germline-derived CDR1 and CDR2 are SGHKS and YYEKEE (reference sequence). V was pared by 3 bases and J by 0 bases, with 10 bases between. The CDR3 sequence is CASSSDRISYNEQFF. The CDR3 region has the DNA TGTGCCAGCAGCTCGGACAGAATCTCCTACAATGAGCAGTTCTTC.

This clone has more than one count but fewer than ten. The rearrangement joins TRBV18 to TRBJ2-5, with TRBD1 identical over 11 bases. Gene TRBJ2-7 matches the end of the DNA better, so the J call may be wrong. Germline V gene sequence: CDR1 KGHSH, CDR2 LQKENI. The length of the CDR3 is 17 residues. CDR3 residues: CASSPRGQGESSYEQYF. The CDR3 DNA reads as TGTGCCAGCTCACCACGGGGACAGGGGGAGTCATCCTACGAGCAGTACTTC.

This clone was seen a handful of times. The chain recombines TRBV7-3 with TRBJ2-1; 14 bases map to TRBD2. The trim removed 2 bases at V and 0 bases at J, leaving 9 bases unmatched. CDR3 size: 20 residues. CDR1 and CDR2 (germline): SGHTA, FQGTGA. The CDR3 is CASSLGRGLAGESSYNEQFF. In DNA, the CDR3 is TGTGCCAGCAGCTTAGGGAGGGGACTAGCGGGAGAATCCTCCTACAATGAGCAGTTCTTC.

J is TRBJ1-1 and V is TRBV7-6; tentatively, D is TRBD1 (6 bases). The V end was cut by 4 bases, the J end by 5 bases, with 17 bases between. Germline CDR1 is SGHVS and CDR2 is FNYEAQ. The CDR3 length is 15 residues. The CDR3 sequence is CASSSQQGRETEAFF. DNA of the CDR3: TGTGCCAGCAGCTCCCAGCAGGGGAGGGAAACTGAAGCTTTCTTT.

V and J are TRBV30 and TRBJ1-5, with 9 bases that match TRBD1. CDR3 length: 15 amino acids. Germline values: CDR1 GTSNPN, CDR2 SVGIG (reference sequence). Trimming took 2 bases from V and 4 from J; bases not matched to a gene: 6. CDR3 loop: CAWSIGQGTNQPQHF. In DNA form, the CDR3 reads TGTGCCTGGAGTATAGGACAGGGGACAAATCAGCCCCAGCATTTT.

The chain joins TRBV5-6 to TRBJ2-7, with 7 bases matching TRBD2. This CDR3 comprises 14 residues. Germline V gives CDR1 SGHDT, CDR2 YYEEEE. With V trimmed by 4 bases and J by 2 bases, 6 bases remained unmatched. CDR3 nucleotides: TGTGCCAGCAGCGGGAGGGGACTCACCTACGAGCAGTACTTC. Translating it yields CASSGRGLTYEQYF. The whole variable domain, filled in from reference TRBV5-6 and TRBJ2-7, reads DAGVTQSPTHLIKTRGQQVTLRCSPKSGHDTVSWYQQALGQGPQFIFQYYEEEERQRGNFPDRFSGHQFPNYSSELNVNALLLGDSALYLCASSGRGLTYEQYFGPGTRLTVT.

The table lists this clone with a few counts. V gene TRBV6-4 combines with J gene TRBJ2-1; the D is unclear. Germline CDR1 and CDR2: MRHNA and SNTAGT. CDR3 length: 13 amino acids. V lost 3 bases and J lost 5, with 8 bases in between. The CDR3 region has the DNA TGTGCCAGCAGTGAGCAGGCCGACAATGAGCAGTTCTTC. Translation: CASSEQADNEQFF.